This TCR beta chain was retrieved from a study of immune aging and cytomegalovirus after organ transplant listed by TCRdb under 2021. The study in broad terms: All transplant recipients received three-drug immunosuppression with prednisone, tacrolimus, and mycophenolate.

V is pared back by 7 bases and J by 0 bases, with 16 bases lying between the germline termini. With termini counted, the CDR3 has 15 amino acids. Only CDR3 DNA is held: 45 bases, read in frame from base 1. The germline V gene (reference sequence) supplies CDR1 LNHDA and CDR2 SQIVND. Results and caveats for the whole study, not just this receptor: Since the sequencing data did not include a CD57 measurement, a conservative gene-based definition of aging was used in its place. Large clones contained a bigger proportion of TEMRA cells, and over time the seven largest clones (more than 1,800 cells) picked up aged and TEMRA cells and lost TCM cells. Following viremia, aged-phenotype cells rose post-transplant in clones of any size, with the rise occurring earlier in large clones (days 200-264) than in small clones.

In this sample, this clonotype turned up once. Its antigen is currently not known. In this CDR3 the conserved last residue, phenylalanine or tryptophan, is missing, so a read error is likely. Preparation of the library involved single-cell sequencing. TCRdb records Illumina NovaSeq 6000 as the sequencer. The BD Rhapsody Targeted mRNA and AbSeq Reagent Kit, in a microwell format, was used for cell capture and library preparation. Libraries were prepared to cover TCR, sample tags, AbSeq, and targeted mRNA from the Human T-Cell Expression Panel plus custom TOX and TOX2 primers. Libraries were sequenced on an Illumina NovaSeq. For the original study's pipeline: The analysis covered around 10,000 cells in total, of which around 7,100 were CD8 T cells and 4,000 to 5,000 were CD8 T cells with an identifiable TCR CDR3. The BD Rhapsody Targeted Analysis Pipeline, including V(D)J processing, was run on the Seven Bridges Genomics platform to process the raw data. SeqGeq 1.6.0 was used for quality control, Sample Tag demultiplexing with Lex-BDSMK, clone identification with VDJ Explorer, and Seurat clustering. A clone was considered non-expanded if it made up <1% of CD8 T cells, and considered a clonal expansion if it made up >2.5% of the sample. The raw public reads went through TCRdb reprocessing: fastp at Q25, MiXCR clone calling, in-frame beta chains kept. Rows with one shared CDR3 protein collapse into an entry with the most common genes and DNA. The V and J calls follow TCRdb's processing rather than the paper's. For this sample there are about 20,000 distinct CDR3 sequences; about a third appear just once. The top ten clonotypes cover 25% of the sample.

Read against the paper, the sample's time point label means: five sample-tagged time points from pre-transplant (day -1) to day 368 post-transplant, pooled. Thawed PBMC were stimulated for around twelve hours with a CMV IE-1 overlapping peptide library without transport inhibitors. After thawing, cells rested overnight before stimulation in R10 medium with CD28/CD49d costimulation. The IE-1 peptide library consisted of 15-amino-acid peptides overlapping by 11 amino acids. Samples from each time point were barcoded using BD Single-Cell Multiplexing Kit Sample Tags, then pooled and stained with oligo-conjugated anti-CD45RA and sorting antibodies. A BD FACSAria III was used to sort CMV-responsive CD8+CD137+ and CD4+CD154+ T cells at 4-way purity. Blood was drawn into EDTA vacutainers and was processed by Ficoll gradient within 1-24 hours.

This specimen consisted of CMV peptide-activated CD4+ and CD8+ T cells sorted from blood, obtained at five time points, pooled. This sample's cell subset or site label indicates: sorted CD8+CD137+ and CD4+CD154+ T cells after about 12 h CMV IE-1 peptide stimulation. This sequence originates from a female donor who had a heart transplant and CMV viremia. The rearrangement joined TRBV19 to TRBJ2-7; a weak D assignment points to TRBD1 (6 bases agree). CDR3 sequence: CASKWGPASSYEQYI. The base sequence is TGTGCCAGTAAGTGGGGGCCTGCTAGCTCCTACGAGCAGTACATC.